A single sample is the source of the 3 T cell receptor beta chains below, sequenced in a study of T cell repertoires in cytomegalovirus infection. TCRdb re-derived calls from the reads in MiXCR, one entry per CDR3 protein. This table has about 250,000 distinct CDR3 sequences, 10% to 15% appearing once. Sequencing was performed on PBMCs. These receptor sequences come from a human donor in good health (CMV status not recorded). Some clones in this sample may be carry-over from other donors' samples.

The gene calls are TRBV5-6 and TRBJ2-7, with TRBD1 identical over 10 bases. Germline assignment: CDR1 SGHDT and CDR2 YYEEEE. CDR3 length equals 17 residues. V lost 3 bases and J lost 2; bases outside the gene matches: 11. The CDR3 DNA sequence: TGTGCCAGCAGCTCTTATCTCCGGGACAGGGGCACCTACGAGCAGTACTTC. It yields the protein CASSSYLRDRGTYEQYF.

This clonotype was picked up many times. This CDR3 reads CASSTGTDTQYF. CDR3 DNA: TGTGCCAGCAGCACTGGTACAGATACGCAGTATTTT. The chain is built from TRBV7-2 and TRBJ2-3; D is ambiguous. This CDR3 spans 12 amino acids. Germline lookup yields CDR1 SGHTA and CDR2 FQGNSA. With 5 bases removed from V and 3 bases from J, the gap between germline ends came to 6 bases. Full variable domain (rest looked up from reference TRBV7-2 and TRBJ2-3): GAGVSQSPSNKVTEKGKDVELRCDPISGHTALYWYRQSLGQGLEFLIYFQGNSAPDKSGLPSDRFSAERTGGSVSTLTIQRTQQEDSAVYLCASSTGTDTQYFGPGTRLTVL.

This clonotype was recorded at least ten times. V is TRBV7-9 and J is TRBJ1-1, with D uncertain. The CDR3 loop spans 13 amino acids. The germline V and J ends were trimmed by 7 bases and 0 bases, with 9 bases remaining between them. Germline V gene data show CDR1 as SEHNR and CDR2 as FQNEAQ (reference sequence). The CDR3: CASTLTLNTEAFF. The CDR3 bases are TGTGCCAGCACCCTAACCCTGAACACTGAAGCTTTCTTT.